These 21 T cell receptor beta chains were sequenced from one sample in a study of cytomegalovirus exposure and HLA in healthy donors. Using immunoSEQ multiplex PCR, the repertoire was profiled, and TCRdb retains in-frame clones only, with some absent. The sample shows over 110,000 clones, around nine tenths of them seen only once. Sample: PBMCs. These receptors originate from a man aged 18 to 30 in good health and CMV-seropositive.

This clone is a singleton in its sample. V and J are TRBV28 and TRBJ1-1; 8 positions match TRBD1. The V segment lost 5 bases and the J segment 7 bases; nucleotides outside the gene matches: 12. This CDR3 is built from 15 residues. CDR1 is MDHEN, CDR2 SYDVKM, per germline. The CDR3 bases are TGTGCCAGCAGTCTTAGTAGCCAGGGGGCATTTGAAGCTTTCTTT. This translates into CASSLSSQGAFEAFF.

This chain uses TRBV5-1 with TRBJ2-2; D ambiguous. From germline, CDR1 is SGHRS and CDR2 YFSETQ. The germline V and J ends were trimmed by 3 bases and 0 bases, with 3 bases remaining between them. The CDR3 consists of 13 residues. CDR3 residues: CASSSANTGELFF. The CDR3, as DNA: TGCGCCAGCAGCTCGGCGAACACCGGGGAGCTGTTTTTT.

The chain couples TRBV10-1 to TRBJ2-7, with D maybe TRBD1 (5 bases). Germline CDR1 reads WNHNN; CDR2 reads SYGVQD (reference sequence). This CDR3 comprises 14 residues. V shed 5 bases and J shed 6 bases, with 17 bases lying between them. The CDR3 region is CASSQDTSGVEQYF. CDR3 coding DNA: TGCGCCAGCAGTCAGGACACCTCTGGGGTCGAGCAGTACTTC.

This chain uses TRBV28 with TRBJ1-1; TRBD1 aligns across 11 bases. Germline loops: CDR1 MDHEN, CDR2 SYDVKM. The CDR3 sequence is 16 residues long. Germline trimming cut 10 bases from V and 3 bases from J; bases unmatched to any gene: 13. The CDR3 spells CAIQPRTGGGHTEAFF. The CDR3 DNA follows: TGTGCCATCCAACCTCGGACAGGGGGCGGACACACTGAAGCTTTCTTT.

V gene TRBV27 combines with J gene TRBJ2-1; 10 bases are shared with TRBD1. CDR1 is MNHEY, CDR2 SMNVEV, per germline (reference sequence). Trimming removed 5 bases from V and 3 bases from J; junction bases left unmatched: 7. This CDR3 spans 16 amino acids. The CDR3 region is CASSLLRDRGYNEQFF. CDR3 in DNA: TGTGCCAGCAGTCTTCTCCGGGACAGGGGCTACAATGAGCAGTTCTTC.

The V call is TRBV11-3, the J call TRBJ2-3; 9 bases fit TRBD2. The CDR3 totals 17 residues. Germline CDR1 SGHNT, CDR2 YENEEA. The junction had 7 bases not matched to a gene; V was cut back by 3 bases and J by 0 bases. This CDR3 reads CASSFRLAEPSTDTQYF. The CDR3 DNA follows: TGTGCCAGCAGCTTCCGACTAGCGGAGCCGAGCACAGATACGCAGTATTTT. Variable domain in full (rest from reference TRBV11-3 and TRBJ2-3): EAGVVQSPRYKIIEKKQPVAFWCNPISGHNTLYWYLQNLGQGPELLIRYENEEAVDDSQLPKDRFSAERLKGVDSTLKIQPAELGDSAVYLCASSFRLAEPSTDTQYFGPGTRLTVL.

The genes are TRBV19 and TRBJ1-2, with D perhaps TRBD1 (5 bases). The V end was cut by 3 bases, the J end by 8 bases, with 10 bases between. The CDR3 contains 12 residues. Germline loops: CDR1 LNHDA, CDR2 SQIVND (reference sequence). The DNA for the CDR3 is TGTGCCAGTAGTATTCAGGGAAGGGGCTACACCTTC. It is translated as CASSIQGRGYTF. The variable domain in full, with the rest retrieved from reference TRBV19 and TRBJ1-2, is DGGITQSPKYLFRKEGQNVTLSCEQNLNHDAMYWYRQDPGQGLRLIYYSQIVNDFQKGDIAEGYSVSREKKESFPLTVTSAQKNPTAFYLCASSIQGRGYTFGSGTRLTVV.

The rearrangement links TRBV7-6 to TRBJ2-3; 13 bases fit TRBD2. This CDR3 comprises 16 residues. Germline trimming cut 1 base from V and 4 bases from J; bases unmatched to any gene: 2. CDR1 and CDR2 (germline): SGHVS, FNYEAQ. CDR3 residues: CASSLGLAGGADTQYF. The CDR3 bases are TGTGCCAGCAGCTTAGGACTAGCGGGGGGCGCAGATACGCAGTATTTT.

V usage is TRBV10-2 and J usage is TRBJ2-3; 10 nucleotides match TRBD1. This CDR3 has 18 residues. In germline, CDR1 is WSHSY, CDR2 SAAADI. The junction had 14 bases not matched to a gene; V was cut back by 6 bases and J by 2 bases. The CDR3 region is CASRERQGAHFNTDTQYF. As DNA, the CDR3 is TGCGCCAGCAGGGAAAGACAGGGGGCCCACTTTAACACAGATACGCAGTATTTT.

This clone was counted a few times. The chain recombines TRBV19 with TRBJ1-1; TRBD1 agrees at 9 bases. After removal of 4 bases from V and 1 base from J, the junction contained 1 base not matched to a gene. The length of the CDR3 is 14 residues. The germline gives CDR1 LNHDA, CDR2 SQIVND (reference sequence). This CDR3 reads CASSRTGENTEAFF. Here the CDR3 DNA reads TGTGCCAGTAGTAGGACAGGGGAGAACACTGAAGCTTTCTTT.

This chain connects TRBV5-1 to TRBJ2-3, with 8 bases fitting TRBD2. This CDR3 is built from 18 residues. From germline, CDR1 is SGHRS and CDR2 YFSETQ. With 3 bases clipped from V and 0 bases from J, the junction kept 12 bases outside the gene matches. The CDR3 loop reads CASSWGITSGISTDTQYF. CDR3 nucleotides: TGCGCCAGCAGCTGGGGCATCACTAGCGGAATTAGCACAGATACGCAGTATTTT. The full variable domain, completed using reference TRBV5-1 and TRBJ2-3, is KAGVTQTPRYLIKTRGQQVTLSCSPISGHRSVSWYQQTPGQGLQFLFEYFSETQRNKGNFPGRFSGRQFSNSRSEMNVSTLELGDSALYLCASSWGITSGISTDTQYFGPGTRLTVL.

The genes are TRBV19 and TRBJ2-1; 8 positions match TRBD2. With 3 bases clipped from V and 10 bases from J, the junction kept 5 bases outside the gene matches. Germline CDR1 is LNHDA and CDR2 is SQIVND (reference sequence). This CDR3 spans 13 amino acids. CDR3 region: CASSILRLAEQFF. The CDR3 nucleotides are TGTGCCAGTAGTATCCTCAGACTAGCGGAGCAGTTCTTC.

V gene TRBV7-3 combines with J gene TRBJ2-1; D may be TRBD2 (5 bases). The CDR3 consists of 14 residues. CDR1 is SGHTA, CDR2 FQGTGA, per germline. The V end lost 1 base, the J end lost 7 bases, and 11 bases lay between the germline ends. In DNA, the CDR3 is TGTGCCAGCAGCTTAAGCCCCCGAGGGAATGAGCAGTTCTTC. Its translation is CASSLSPRGNEQFF.

The rearrangement joins TRBV11-3 to TRBJ2-7; D remains ambiguous. Trimming left V 5 bases short and J 1 base short, with 18 bases between. Looked up from germline, CDR1 is SGHNT and CDR2 is YENEEA. The CDR3 totals 16 residues. CDR3 coding DNA: TGTGCCAGCAGCCCACGTTCGGGTGTAAGGTCCTACGAGCAGTACTTC. Protein sequence: CASSPRSGVRSYEQYF.

Turning to this clone: A read error may account for a junction end that differs from germline. The rearrangement links TRBV7-9 to TRBJ2-4; D uncertain. Germline V gene data show CDR1 as SEHNR and CDR2 as FQNEAQ (reference sequence). The CDR3 length is 13 residues. The CDR3 region has the DNA TGTGCCAGCAGCTTGGTAGAGAAAAGCATTCAGTACTTC. Translating it yields CASSLVEKSIQYF.

This chain connects TRBV5-1 to TRBJ2-1; D gene ambiguous. Germline CDR1 is SGHRS and CDR2 is YFSETQ. The germline V and J ends were trimmed by 0 bases and 0 bases, with 7 bases remaining between them. The CDR3 extends over 15 amino acids. CDR3 loop: CASSLDSSSYNEQFF. The CDR3 bases are TGCGCCAGCAGCTTGGACTCGAGCTCCTACAATGAGCAGTTCTTC.

The chain uses TRBV11-3 and TRBJ2-7; a weak D match, TRBD2 (6 bases). The CDR3 is 16 amino acids. Trimming cost V 4 bases and J 1 base, with 17 bases left between them. Per germline, CDR1 SGHNT and CDR2 YENEEA. The CDR3 nucleotides read TGTGCCAGCAGCTCCCGTGGTTTAGCGGTTTCCTACGAGCAGTACTTC. This encodes CASSSRGLAVSYEQYF.

V usage is TRBV7-9 and J usage is TRBJ2-1; tentative D call: TRBD2 (6 bases). The CDR3 runs 18 residues. Trimming stripped 1 base from V and 2 bases from J, with 18 bases between. CDR1 is SEHNR, CDR2 FQNEAQ, per germline (reference sequence). The CDR3 region is CASSLGRDGGPAYNEQFF. The DNA for the CDR3 is TGTGCCAGCAGCTTAGGGCGGGACGGGGGACCCGCCTACAATGAGCAGTTCTTC. The variable domain in full, completed from reference TRBV7-9 and TRBJ2-1, reads DTGVSQNPRHKITKRGQNVTFRCDPISEHNRLYWYRQTLGQGPEFLTYFQNEAQLEKSRLLSDRFSAERPKGSFSTLEIQRTEQGDSAMYLCASSLGRDGGPAYNEQFFGPGTRLTVL.

The chain joins TRBV29-1 to TRBJ2-1; a possible D gene is TRBD2 (6 bases). Germline CDR1 SQVTM, CDR2 ANQGSEA. This CDR3 is 13 amino acids long. The CDR3 sequence: CTSASDSYNEQFF. As DNA, the CDR3 is TGCACGTCCGCTAGCGACTCCTACAATGAGCAGTTCTTC.

The rearrangement uses TRBV2 and TRBJ2-1; D is possibly TRBD1 (6 bases). Germline V lookup: CDR1 SNHLY, CDR2 FYNNEI. CDR3 size: 14 residues. Trimming left V 3 bases short and J 0 bases short, with 6 bases between. CDR3 amino acids: CASSDRGSYNEQFF. The CDR3 DNA reads as TGTGCCAGCAGTGACAGGGGCTCCTACAATGAGCAGTTCTTC. The full variable domain, its missing parts supplied by reference TRBV2 and TRBJ2-1, is EPEVTQTPSHQVTQMGQEVILRCVPISNHLYFYWYRQILGQKVEFLVSFYNNEISEKSEIFDDQFSVERPDGSNFTLKIRSTKLEDSAMYFCASSDRGSYNEQFFGPGTRLTVL.

V and J are TRBV27 and TRBJ2-1; D ambiguous. CDR1 is MNHEY, CDR2 SMNVEV, per germline (reference sequence). V was shortened by 4 bases and J by 1 base, with 5 bases between the two germline ends. The length of the CDR3 is 13 residues. The CDR3 protein is CASSYYSYNEQFF. The CDR3 DNA follows: TGTGCCAGCAGTTACTATTCCTACAATGAGCAGTTCTTC.